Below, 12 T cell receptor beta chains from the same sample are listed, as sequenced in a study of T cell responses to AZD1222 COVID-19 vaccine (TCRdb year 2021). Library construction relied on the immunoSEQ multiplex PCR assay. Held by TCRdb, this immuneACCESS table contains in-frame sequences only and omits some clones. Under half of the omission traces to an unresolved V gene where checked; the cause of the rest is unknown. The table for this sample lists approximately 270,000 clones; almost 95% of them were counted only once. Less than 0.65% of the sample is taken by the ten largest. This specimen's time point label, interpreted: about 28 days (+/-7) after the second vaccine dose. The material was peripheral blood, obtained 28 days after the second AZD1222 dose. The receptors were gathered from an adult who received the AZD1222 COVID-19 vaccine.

The CDR3 DNA sequence: TGTGCCAGCAGGGCGACAGGGGCTAACTATGGCTACACCTTC. This codes for CASRATGANYGYTF. The rearrangement uses TRBV28 and TRBJ1-2, with 8 bases matching TRBD1. V shed 6 bases, J shed 0 bases, and the junction held 3 bases outside the gene matches. There are 14 residues in the CDR3. Per germline, CDR1 MDHEN and CDR2 SYDVKM.

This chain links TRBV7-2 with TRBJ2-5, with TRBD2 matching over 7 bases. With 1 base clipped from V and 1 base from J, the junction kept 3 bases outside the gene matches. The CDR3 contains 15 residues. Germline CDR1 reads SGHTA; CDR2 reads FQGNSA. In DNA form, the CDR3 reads TGTGCCAGCAGCTTAGGTGGGGGGGGCCAAGAGACCCAGTACTTC. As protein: CASSLGGGGQETQYF.

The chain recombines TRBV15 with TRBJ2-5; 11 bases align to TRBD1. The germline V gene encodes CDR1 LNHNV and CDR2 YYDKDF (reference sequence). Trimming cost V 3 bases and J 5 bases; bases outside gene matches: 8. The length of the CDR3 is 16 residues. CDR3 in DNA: TGTGCCACCAGCAGCGGGACAGGGGGGAAAGTGGAGACCCAGTACTTC. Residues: CATSSGTGGKVETQYF.

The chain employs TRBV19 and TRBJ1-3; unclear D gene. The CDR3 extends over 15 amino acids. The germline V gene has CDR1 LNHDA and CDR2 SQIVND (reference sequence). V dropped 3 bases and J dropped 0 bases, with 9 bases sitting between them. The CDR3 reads CASSIQLGSGNTIYF. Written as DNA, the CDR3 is TGTGCCAGTAGTATCCAGCTAGGCTCTGGAAACACCATATATTTT.

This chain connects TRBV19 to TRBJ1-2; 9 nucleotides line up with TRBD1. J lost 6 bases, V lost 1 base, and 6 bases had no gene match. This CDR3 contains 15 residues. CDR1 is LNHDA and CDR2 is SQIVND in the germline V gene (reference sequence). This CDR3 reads CASSIVPGQGDGYTF. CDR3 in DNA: TGTGCCAGTAGTATAGTACCGGGACAGGGAGATGGCTACACCTTC.

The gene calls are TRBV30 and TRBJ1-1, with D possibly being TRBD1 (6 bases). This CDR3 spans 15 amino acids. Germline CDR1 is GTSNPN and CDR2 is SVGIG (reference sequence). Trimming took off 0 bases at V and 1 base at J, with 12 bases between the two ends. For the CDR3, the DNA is TGTGCCTGGAGTGTACAGGGACGGGGGAACACTGAAGCTTTCTTT. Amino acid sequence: CAWSVQGRGNTEAFF. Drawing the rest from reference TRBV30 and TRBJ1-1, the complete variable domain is SQTIHQWPATLVQPVGSPLSLECTVEGTSNPNLYWYRQAAGRGLQLLFYSVGIGQISSEVPQNLSASRPQDRQFILSSKKLLLSDSGFYLCAWSVQGRGNTEAFFGQGTRLTVV.

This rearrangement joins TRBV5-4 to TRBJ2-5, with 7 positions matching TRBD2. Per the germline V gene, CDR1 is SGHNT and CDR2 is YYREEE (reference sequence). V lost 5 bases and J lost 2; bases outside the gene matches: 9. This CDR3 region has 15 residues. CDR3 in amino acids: CASRQWSGKQETQYF. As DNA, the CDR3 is TGTGCCAGCAGGCAATGGAGCGGGAAACAAGAGACCCAGTACTTC.

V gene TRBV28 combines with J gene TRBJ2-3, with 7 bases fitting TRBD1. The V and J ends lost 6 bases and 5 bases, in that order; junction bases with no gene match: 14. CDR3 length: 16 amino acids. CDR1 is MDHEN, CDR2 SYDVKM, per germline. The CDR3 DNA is TGTGCCAGCAGGAGGGCAGGAAGGGGGCAGGGAGATACGCAGTATTTT. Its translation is CASRRAGRGQGDTQYF.

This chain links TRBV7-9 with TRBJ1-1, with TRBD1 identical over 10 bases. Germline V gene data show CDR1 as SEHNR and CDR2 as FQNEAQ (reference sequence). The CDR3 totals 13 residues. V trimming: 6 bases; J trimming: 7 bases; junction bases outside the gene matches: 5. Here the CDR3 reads CASSRQGAVEAFF. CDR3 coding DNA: TGTGCCAGCAGTCGACAGGGGGCCGTTGAAGCTTTCTTT.

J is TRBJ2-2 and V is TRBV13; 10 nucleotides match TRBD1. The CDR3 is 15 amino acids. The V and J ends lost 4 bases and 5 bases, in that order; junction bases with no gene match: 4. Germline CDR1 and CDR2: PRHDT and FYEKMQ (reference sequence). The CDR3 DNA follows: TGTGCCAGCAGCTCCCGGGACAGGGGAACCGGGGAGCTGTTTTTT. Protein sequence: CASSSRDRGTGELFF. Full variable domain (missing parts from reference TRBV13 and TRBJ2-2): AAGVIQSPRHLIKEKRETATLKCYPIPRHDTVYWYQQGPGQDPQFLISFYEKMQSDKGSIPDRFSAQQFSDYHSELNMSSLELGDSALYFCASSSRDRGTGELFFGEGSRLTVL.

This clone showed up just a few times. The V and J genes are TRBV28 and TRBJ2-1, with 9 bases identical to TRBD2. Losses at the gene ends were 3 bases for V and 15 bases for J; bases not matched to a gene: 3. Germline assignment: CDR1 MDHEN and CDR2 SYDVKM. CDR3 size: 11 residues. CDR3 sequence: CASSFRGRGFF. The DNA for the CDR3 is TGTGCCAGCAGTTTCCGCGGGAGGGGGTTCTTC.

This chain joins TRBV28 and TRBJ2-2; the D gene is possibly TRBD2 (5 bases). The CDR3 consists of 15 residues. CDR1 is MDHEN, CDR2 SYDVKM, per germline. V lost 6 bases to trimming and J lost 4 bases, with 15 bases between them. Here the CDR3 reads CASRLGDLLTGELFF. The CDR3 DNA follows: TGTGCCAGCAGACTGGGAGATCTGCTCACCGGGGAGCTGTTTTTT.